A single sample gave rise to the 30 T cell receptor beta chains below, sequenced in a study of esophageal squamous cell carcinoma under preoperative chemotherapy. Indicated time point: after preoperative PTX-NDP chemotherapy. TCRdb passed the PCR reads through MiXCR, listing each CDR3 protein once. The sample carries 30,000 or so distinct CDR3 sequences, about half recorded once. Sampling was carried out from a patient given preoperative chemotherapy. The receptor source for this set is a human donor with esophageal squamous cell carcinoma. The donor label of this sample is uncertain.

Remarks on this clonotype: No conserved phenylalanine or tryptophan is present at the end of the CDR3, so a read error is the likely explanation. It is unclear where the CDR3 begins or ends on the DNA, so no DNA is shown, and the CDR3 is as TCRdb lists it. The chain employs TRBV7-8 and TRBJ2-5; whether TRBD1, the table's D call, matches the DNA was not checked. Germline lookup yields CDR1 SGHVS and CDR2 FQNEAQ. Including both end residues, the CDR3 is 16 amino acids long. The CDR3 loop is CASSPRTASSQATRFS.

This clonotype was detected ten times or more. V and J are TRBV12-3 or TRBV12-4 and TRBJ2-1; no definite D call. The CDR3 loop spans 11 amino acids. The ends were cut back, 6 bases at V and 6 bases at J, with 6 bases in the middle. The CDR3 protein is CASRYRNEQFF. CDR3 in DNA: TGTGCCAGCAGGTATCGCAATGAGCAGTTCTTC.

V gene TRBV11-3 combines with J gene TRBJ2-5; 9 nucleotides align to TRBD1. Germline CDR1 SGHNT, CDR2 YENEEA. The CDR3 spans 17 residues. V was pared by 5 bases and J by 11 bases, with 21 bases of the junction left unmatched. The CDR3 sequence: CASSLEAGTGNKNMQYF. For the CDR3, the DNA is TGTGCCAGCAGCCTCGAAGCGGGGACAGGGAACAAAAATATGCAGTACTTC.

In this sample, this clonotype turned up a few times. The genes are TRBV12-3 or TRBV12-4 and TRBJ2-3; perhaps TRBD1 as D (6 bases). Trimming stripped 9 bases from V and 2 bases from J, with 12 bases between. The CDR3 has 13 amino acids. CDR3 sequence: CASGGGITDTQYF. CDR3 bases: TGTGCCAGTGGGGGCGGAATCACAGATACGCAGTATTTT.

As concerns this clonotype: Its ends do not fully match the called genes, so a read error is possible. The rearrangement links TRBV7-8 to TRBJ2-3; perhaps D is TRBD1 or TRBD2 (5 bases each). CDR1 and CDR2 from the germline V gene are SGHVS and FQNEAQ. The CDR3 covers 16 residues. CDR3 nucleotide sequence: TGTGCCAGCAGCAACCCGGGGCGGTGGCCCAATGACACGCAGTATTTC. This sequence encodes CASSNPGRWPNDTQYF. The complete variable domain, with remaining parts taken from reference TRBV7-8 and TRBJ2-3, reads GAGVSQSPRYKVAKRGQDVALRCDPISGHVSLFWYQQALGQGPEFLTYFQNEAQLDKSGLPSDRFFAERPEGSVSTLKIQRTQQEDSAVYLCASSNPGRWPNDTQYFGPGTRLTVL.

This clonotype has a count of ten or more. The genes are TRBV12-3 or TRBV12-4 and TRBJ2-1, with D perhaps being TRBD1 or TRBD2 (5 bases each). V was clipped by 6 bases and J by 10 bases, with 13 bases between them. The CDR3 is 12 residues long. CDR3 amino acids: CASSLSGREQFF. The CDR3 coding sequence is TGTGCCAGCAGCCTTTCGGGACGAGAGCAGTTCTTC.

In this sample, this clonotype turned up once. J is TRBJ2-2 and V is TRBV7-2, with 7 bases that match TRBD1. The assigned J gene may be wrong: the sequence end matches TRBJ2-3 better. The CDR3 length is 15 residues. Looked up from germline, CDR1 is SGHTA and CDR2 is FQGNSA. Here the CDR3 reads CARGLGGVRTGEQYF. DNA for the CDR3: TGTGCCAGGGGCTTAGGGGGTGTGCGCACAGGGGAGCAGTATTTT.

This sequence joins TRBV7-3 and TRBJ2-5; 8 positions match TRBD1. The CDR3 extends over 15 amino acids. Germline V gene lookup returns CDR1 SGHTA and CDR2 FQGTGA. Trimming cost V 5 bases and J 10 bases; bases outside gene matches: 15. The chain's CDR3 is CASSRTGTWAYVQYF. The CDR3 DNA sequence: TGTGCCAGCAGCAGGACAGGGACGTGGGCCTACGTCCAGTACTTC.

As concerns this clonotype: This likely comes from a read error, as the CDR3 has no conserved phenylalanine or tryptophan at its end. The DNA is left out, because the CDR3 cannot be placed on it with certainty; the CDR3 is given as TCRdb lists it. The chain joins TRBV27 to TRBJ2-5; TRBD2, as called in the table, went unchecked against the DNA. CDR1 is MNHEY, CDR2 SMNVEV, per germline (reference sequence). A total of 16 residues make up the CDR3, ends included. The CDR3 region is CASSLSGGVGPKTQYS.

To note about this clonotype: A junction end diverges from the germline sequence, so it may reflect a read error. This chain connects TRBV7-2 to TRBJ2-3; D unclear. CDR3 length: 14 residues. Germline lookup yields CDR1 SGHTA and CDR2 FQGNSA. Written as DNA, the CDR3 is TGTCGCAGCAGGTGGCAGCGTGGCACAGATACGCAGTATTTC. This encodes CRSRWQRGTDTQYF.

The gene calls are TRBV7-8 and TRBJ2-2; D unresolved. The DNA end is a closer match to TRBJ2-1, so the J assignment may be wrong. Germline assignment: CDR1 SGHVS and CDR2 FQNEAQ. CDR3 length: 12 amino acids. CDR3 protein: CASSLKTGEQFF. The CDR3 region has the DNA TGTGCCAGCAGTTTAAAAACTGGGGAGCAGTTCTTC.

The gene calls are TRBV7-8 and TRBJ2-3; 11 positions agree with TRBD2. The CDR3 is 15 amino acids. The germline CDR1 and CDR2 sequences are SGHVS and FQNEAQ. Trimming removed 1 base from V and 6 bases from J; junction bases left unmatched: 3. CDR3 coding DNA: TGTGCCAGCAGCTTAGGTAGCGGGAGGGCCGATACGCAGTATTTT. Protein product: CASSLGSGRADTQYF.

As regards this clonotype: The junction and the germline gene differ at one end; a read error may be behind it. The chain recombines TRBV6-1 with TRBJ2-3; D is perhaps TRBD1 (6 bases). The germline gives CDR1 MNHNS, CDR2 SASEGT. This CDR3 has 16 amino acids. CDR3 coding DNA: TGTGCCAGCAACCCCTACGGGACACTCGCTGCCTACGAGCAGTTCTTT. Its protein is CASNPYGTLAAYEQFF.

The chain combines TRBV7-8 with TRBJ2-3; D is perhaps TRBD2 (5 bases). The CDR3 loop spans 14 amino acids. Trimming removed 2 bases at V and 7 bases at J, with 13 bases between. Germline values: CDR1 SGHVS, CDR2 FQNEAQ. CDR3 sequence reads: CASSLRSSPNTQYF. In DNA, the CDR3 is TGTGCCAGCAGCTTAAGGTCTAGCCCCAATACGCAGTATTTT.

The sample holds many counts of this clonotype. V and J are TRBV7-2 and TRBJ1-1; tentatively, D is TRBD1 (6 bases). The CDR3 totals 14 residues. V lost 6 bases to trimming and J lost 1 base, with 12 bases between them. Germline V gene lookup returns CDR1 SGHTA and CDR2 FQGNSA. CDR3 sequence: CASSRRGGNTEAFF. CDR3 nucleotide sequence: TGTGCCAGCAGTAGGAGGGGGGGGAACACTGAAGCTTTCTTT.

The chain couples TRBV7-3 to TRBJ2-3, with D possibly being TRBD1 or TRBD2 (5 bases each). The germline CDR1 and CDR2 sequences are SGHTA and FQGTGA. Trimming took 1 base from V and 14 from J, leaving 28 bases between them. The CDR3 has 17 amino acids. The CDR3 region has the DNA TGTGCCAGCAGCTTAAGTCCCGCGGGTGTGGACACAGAGGAGCTGTATTTT. Its protein is CASSLSPAGVDTEELYF.

J is TRBJ2-2 and V is TRBV7-8, with TRBD2 matching over 7 bases. The germline CDR1 and CDR2 sequences are SGHVS and FQNEAQ. The CDR3 spans 16 residues. J was trimmed by 16 bases and V by 5 bases; bases with no gene match: 22. This CDR3 reads CASSRLRGVNTGKQFF. DNA for the CDR3: TGTGCCAGCAGCCGCCTCCGGGGGGTGAACACCGGGAAGCAGTTTTTT.

This clonotype was seen a few times. The chain is built from TRBV7-3 and TRBJ2-4; 8 nucleotides align to TRBD2. The J call may be in error: the DNA end matches TRBJ2-5 better. This CDR3 contains 15 residues. Germline loops: CDR1 SGHTA, CDR2 FQGTGA. The CDR3 nucleotides are TGTGCCAGCAGTTCGGGGGGGGGCAGGGAAGAGACCCAGTACTTC. Its translation: CASSSGGGREETQYF.

As concerns this clonotype: The junction departs from the called germline gene at one end, perhaps through a read error. This chain connects TRBV7-9 to TRBJ2-5, with 8 bases that match TRBD2. The V gene's germline CDR1 is SEHNR and CDR2 FQNEAQ (reference sequence). This CDR3 spans 17 amino acids. CDR3 loop: CASSRTSRDSGSNVQTF. The CDR3 coding sequence is TGTGCCAGCAGCCGGACTAGCCGAGACTCGGGGTCCAACGTGCAGACTTTC.

Concerning this clonotype itself: It is likely a read error, because the conserved phenylalanine at the end of the CDR3 is missing. The limits of the CDR3 on the DNA are not certain, so only TCRdb's listed CDR3 is given. The chain couples TRBV12-3 or TRBV12-4 to TRBJ2-5; the tabulated D call, TRBD2, remains unverified against the DNA. The CDR3 is 15 residues long, counting both termini. CDR3: CASSHAGGPETTQLS.

As concerns this clonotype: In this CDR3 the conserved last residue, phenylalanine or tryptophan, is missing, so a read error is likely. No DNA is shown, since the ends of the CDR3 on it are uncertain; the CDR3 is the one TCRdb lists. This chain uses TRBV7-9 with TRBJ2-5; the table's D call, TRBD1, has no DNA check behind it. Germline V gene sequence: CDR1 SEHNR, CDR2 FQNEAQ (reference sequence). The CDR3 region is 18 residues in length, termini included. CDR3 loop: CASSLARFEGGIQESRHS.

In this sample, this clonotype turned up many times. The CDR3 spells CASSQDLGGLTDTQYF. For the CDR3, the DNA is TGCGCCAGCAGCCAAGATTTGGGGGGCCTCACAGATACGCAGTATTTT. The chain has TRBV4-1 and TRBJ2-3; D tentatively fits TRBD1 or TRBD2 (6 bases each). CDR1 and CDR2 from the germline V gene are MGHRA and YSYEKL. Trimming removed 0 bases from V and 2 bases from J, with 12 bases in between. The CDR3 is 16 amino acids.

The V and J genes are TRBV7-2 and TRBJ2-1, with D perhaps matching TRBD1 or TRBD2 (5 bases each). The V and J ends lost 6 bases and 13 bases respectively, with 19 bases between them. The CDR3 has 13 amino acids. CDR1 and CDR2 from the germline V gene are SGHTA and FQGNSA. The CDR3 region has the DNA TGTGCCAGCAGATCGGGACGGGCCGGTATTCAGTTCTTC. Amino acid sequence: CASRSGRAGIQFF.

The rearrangement uses TRBV7-9 and TRBJ1-2; 7 nucleotides align to TRBD1. Germline values: CDR1 SEHNR, CDR2 FQNEAQ (reference sequence). The trim removed 0 bases at V and 7 bases at J, leaving 2 bases unmatched. This CDR3 comprises 13 residues. CDR3 loop: CASSLATGSGYTF. In nucleotides, the CDR3 is TGTGCCAGCAGCTTAGCGACAGGGAGTGGCTACACCTTC.

For this clonotype: At one end the junction does not follow the germline gene, possibly because of a read error. The chain recombines TRBV7-8 with TRBJ2-3; a possible D gene is TRBD2 (7 bases). The germline V gene has CDR1 SGHVS and CDR2 FQNEAQ. This CDR3 is 16 amino acids long. The CDR3 protein is CASSVKGGGAYDTQYF. DNA of the CDR3: TGTGCCAGCAGCGTAAAGGGTGGGGGGGCCTACGATACGCAGTATTTC.

Concerning this clonotype: This CDR3 fails to terminate in the conserved phenylalanine or tryptophan, so it likely reflects a read error. CDR3 sequence: CASSSLLARYQTSQYS. The CDR3 DNA reads as TGTGCCAGCAGCTCCCTACTAGCGCGTTACCAAACGTCCCAGTACTCC. The chain links TRBV7-2 to TRBJ2-5, with TRBD2 matching 7 bases. CDR1 SGHTA and CDR2 FQGNSA come from the germline V gene. Trimming at V came to 4 bases and at J to 9 bases, leaving 17 bases not matched to a gene. There are 16 residues in the CDR3.

The genes are TRBV7-8 and TRBJ2-3, with 7 nucleotides matching TRBD1. The J call may not be correct, given that the DNA end is closer to TRBJ2-5. Germline V gene sequence: CDR1 SGHVS, CDR2 FQNEAQ. This CDR3 is 16 amino acids long. The CDR3 sequence is CASTKLGGGPGDTQYF. Here the CDR3 DNA reads TGTGCCAGCACGAAGCTAGGGGGCGGGCCCGGTGATACCCAGTACTTC.

V and J are TRBV7-2 and TRBJ2-4; TRBD2 aligns across 8 bases. The length of the CDR3 is 14 residues. Germline V lookup: CDR1 SGHTA, CDR2 FQGNSA. CDR3 sequence: CAGSGGRDQGTQYF. The CDR3 coding sequence is TGTGCGGGGAGCGGGGGCCGCGACCAAGGCACCCAGTACTTC.

The rearrangement uses TRBV11-2 and TRBJ2-2; the D gene is possibly TRBD2 (6 bases). Germline CDR1 and CDR2: SGHAT and FQNNGV. The CDR3 totals 16 residues. V lost 7 bases and J 1 base, leaving 16 bases between the germline ends. DNA for the CDR3: TGTGCCAGCAACCCTTGGGGGGACTTGAACACCGGGGAGCTGTTTTTT. This translates into CASNPWGDLNTGELFF.

This clonotype is categorized as medium-sized (0.01 to 0.1%). The chain is built from TRBV7-6 and TRBJ2-7, with D possibly being TRBD2 (5 bases). Per germline, CDR1 SGHVS and CDR2 FNYEAQ. This CDR3 is built from 13 residues. V lost 5 bases to trimming and J lost 5 bases, with 13 bases between them. CDR3 residues: CASSPADGNEQYF. In nucleotides, the CDR3 is TGTGCCAGCAGCCCTGCGGACGGGAACGAGCAGTACTTC.